This T cell receptor (beta chain) came from a study of siplizumab effects on memory and regulatory T cells. Study conclusions and caveats: Proliferating Tregs in siplizumab cultures were never verified as suppressive.

A note on this clone: The antigen remains unidentified.

Assays covered 95,000 to 100,000 TCR templates per sample. Sequencing was performed with immunoSEQ multiplex PCR; in TCRdb, only in-frame clones are kept and a portion is missing. Among around 100,000 clones listed, 85% to 95% were seen once. Input material: Tregs sorted from blood. The source of this sequence is a human donor in good health.

CDR3 coding DNA: TGCGCCAGCAGGCGAGAACAGGGGGCCTACGAGCAGTACTTC. Protein product: CASRREQGAYEQYF. The rearrangement links TRBV4-1 to TRBJ2-7; 8 bases are shared with TRBD1. J lost 2 bases, V lost 6 bases, and 6 bases had no gene match. Germline CDR1 is MGHRA and CDR2 is YSYEKL. The CDR3 runs 14 residues.